This T cell receptor (beta chain) was recovered during a study of cytomegalovirus exposure and HLA in healthy donors (dated by TCRdb to the late 2010s). Broadly, across the study: According to an earlier analysis of around 600 of the donors, some 170 million T cells yielded some 110 million unique TCR beta sequences and about 280 Gb of sequence data. Among the roughly 390 genotyped donors, 81% belonged to the genetic ancestry cluster associated with self-reported Caucasian donors. All discovery cohort repertoires had been generated using a single sequencing platform. Among 350 to 400 genotyped donors of the cohort, an average of 235,054 unique TCR beta nucleotide sequences were sequenced per donor, 15% to 20% of them non-productive. In a later analysis, previously published TCR beta repertoires from 550 to 750 donors were re-analyzed and high-resolution HLA genotyping was added so that TCR occurrence patterns could be studied. The study profiled the T cell repertoires of some 610 subjects by immunosequencing and related them to cytomegalovirus serostatus. Donor age, sex, ethnicity and CMV serostatus were collected together with the repertoire data. An earlier analysis of nearly 600 of the donors applied high-throughput TCR beta sequencing to assess whether each TCR beta V gene segment acted as functional or pseudogenic. Rather than drawing on any new phenotypic data, the later analysis identified candidate immune exposures from TCR beta sequences and the way those sequences occurred across donors. The aim of the study was to test whether cataloging public T cell receptors could identify signatures of past pathogen exposure. To predict cytomegalovirus infection status, the study combined high-throughput TCR immunosequencing, statistical association of individual TCRs with disease status, and machine learning. Four or five DR-DQ haplotypes were handled as single units for association and clustering because linkage in the cohort was strong. Typing coverage varied by locus: about 620-630 donors for A, B, C, DRB1 and DQB1; approximately 520 for DQA1; some 610 for DPA1; around 490 for DPB1. Along with the roughly 670-subject first cohort, a separate validation cohort of over a hundred different subjects was used. Roughly 300 gigabases of sequencing data and around 90 million unique TCR sequences made up an early release that covered 640 HLA-typed donors. Class I and class II HLA loci were covered by the typing at four-digit resolution. In a later genetic analysis, genome-wide SNP genotypes for about 60% of the 666 donors were used, and that subset was treated as a discovery cohort.

General conclusions and limits of the study: In a later analysis, TCR association rates were found to vary across HLA loci, with the most associated TCRs seen for DRB1 alleles and the fewest for HLA-C alleles. V-gene and J-gene trimming of TCR beta chains was associated with a missense DCLRE1C variant in a later genetic analysis, and the association was replicated in an independent cohort. In a later genetic analysis, fewer N-insertions in productive TCRs were reported among donors in an Asian-associated ancestry cluster than the roughly 700-donor mean. Because the 87-base-pair reads could not distinguish some IMGT-functional V segments, including TRBV6-2 and TRBV6-3, those segments were excluded. A further reported finding was that TCR beta sequences accurately predicted the HLA-A and HLA-B alleles for most subjects in the first cohort. In a later analysis, HLA-associated TCR beta chains were found to be more clonally expanded and to have lower generation probabilities than equally common non-associated chains. According to a later analysis, most CMV-associated TCR beta chains appeared to be HLA-restricted, and the HLA associations seemed to be driven largely by CMV exposure. A total of 150 or so TCR beta chains were listed by the study as associated with cytomegalovirus. Roughly 15 rarely observed V segments, including chromosome 9 orphons, were excluded from the earlier analysis of several hundred of the donors because counts were too low. Correlated functional status among segregating V segments might be attributable to linkage disequilibrium, but an unknown experimental factor could not be ruled out. Assigning TCR associations to individual alleles was difficult when HLA alleles, especially DR and DQ, strongly co-occurred. In vitro tests confirmed that a few of the cytomegalovirus-associated TCR beta chains recognize cytomegalovirus antigens. A group of highly shared sequence variants was considered likely to be a technical artifact of the sequencing pipeline. Presence/absence analyses assumed roughly uniform sequencing depth across donors, an assumption that may not hold. Several of the top co-occurrence clusters appeared to be linked to parvovirus B19, influenza, CMV and Epstein-Barr virus, according to a later analysis. Because HLA typing was missing for some donors at each locus, association tests included only the typed subset. The classifier was reported to diagnose cytomegalovirus status with high specificity and sensitivity in both the original cohort and the validation cohort. Specific HLA alleles were associated with 15,000 to 20,000 TCR beta sequences at a false discovery rate of 0.05 in a later analysis. It was suggested by the authors that the approach could potentially be generalized to other disease states and immunological phenotypes. Broadly in line with IMGT annotations, most TCR beta V segments showed up in productive rearrangements about 87% or about 30% of the time in an earlier analysis of approximately 600 of the donors. The cohort was sequenced for TCR beta chains only, and without alpha or paired-chain data the features that could be detected were limited. Most TCR sequences were observed very rarely across donors, whereas some public TCRs were present in many individuals. Immune exposure information for the cohort was limited to CMV serostatus.

A note on this clone: Its specific antigen is unknown. Base quality data are lacking; no much larger clone is found one base away.

The CDR3, cysteine through phenylalanine, is 13 amino acids long. The sequence is cut down to CDR3 DNA, 39 bases in frame from base 1. Relative to germline, V is missing 8 bases and J is missing 7 bases, with 8 bases of the junction outside any gene match. Reading the germline V gene gives CDR1 MNHEY and CDR2 SVGAGI. The cohort was made up of 500 to 800 healthy bone marrow donors. Cohort members were all nominally healthy when sampled, although unrecorded immune exposures were likely present. The donor tested CMV seropositive and was one of the 289 seropositive cohort members. Every donor gave a peripheral blood sample, and the peripheral blood mononuclear cells from that sample were used for TCR beta sequencing. The Qiagen DNeasy Blood Extraction Kit was used to extract genomic DNA from the blood cell samples. The method behind the library was the immunoSEQ multiplex PCR assay. For the multiplex PCR, a mixture combining 60 forward primers for TCR Vbeta segments and 13 reverse primers for TCR Jbeta segments was used. The CDR3 region of rearranged TCR beta genes was amplified from genomic DNA with a multiplex PCR assay. On the Illumina HiSeq System, the amplified TCR beta libraries were sequenced as 87-base-pair reads. As for how the authors treated the data: In a later analysis, tens of millions of unique TCR beta chains were counted across the 690 or so repertoires, and approximately 9.9 million of these chains were shared by at least two donors. To remove PCR and sequencing errors, raw reads were error-corrected and collapsed into unique sequences using a nearest-neighbor algorithm that merged closely related sequences. V, D and J gene segments were assigned by aligning CDR3 sequences to IMGT reference sequences. Each retained sequence needed at least a six-nucleotide match to both a V gene segment and a J gene segment. A rearrangement counted as productive if the CDR3 had no stop codons and remained in frame with V and J, and every other rearrangement counted as non-productive. Following IMGT convention, CDR3 was defined as the stretch from the second conserved V-encoded cysteine up to the conserved J-encoded phenylalanine. The earlier analysis of some 550 of the donors excluded any sequence lacking an unambiguous match to a single V gene segment. An earlier analysis of roughly 590 of the donors called V segments functional above 56.7% productive rearrangements and segregating when the between-donor standard deviation exceeded 5%. A statistical classification framework was built to diagnose cytomegalovirus status from the catalog of TCR beta chain sequences. A later analysis assigned V and J genes by comparing TCR nucleotide sequences with IMGT/GENE-DB human TR gene sequences. In a later analysis, CDR3 sequences and most-parsimonious VDJ recombination scenarios were assigned using the TCRdist pipeline. In a later analysis, each TCR beta chain was defined by its CDR3 amino acid sequence together with its V-gene family, and reads without a unique V-gene family were excluded. To address suspected cross-contamination and a sequencing artifact, a later analysis removed several hundred highly shared, low-generation-probability nucleotide sequences. In a later analysis, a clonal expansion index was calculated for each public chain from normalized within-repertoire ranks of inferred template counts. Generation probabilities in a later analysis came from a VDJ recombination model fitted to out-of-frame rearrangements, and those results were checked against IGoR. A later analysis scored TCR-TCR, TCR-HLA and TCR-CMV co-occurrence with hypergeometric tests, applying a repertoire-size bias correction to TCR pairs. False discovery rates were estimated in a later analysis by permuting HLA or CMV assignments 20 times. In a later analysis, co-occurring TCRs were grouped using DBSCAN, with TCRdist sequence similarity added in when clustering inside HLA-allele-positive subsets. For co-occurrence clustering, repertoires with fewer than 30,000 or more than 120,000 public chains were excluded, along with 5 or 6 repertoires with anomalous nucleotide sharing. TCRdb took this table from immuneACCESS and kept in-frame rearrangements with V and J called. Such tables lack part of the clones; where checked against another copy, unresolved V genes explain under half of the gap, and the rest is unexplained. V, J and clone size reflect that table, while D and trimming were determined from the DNA. The sample yields 150,000 or so clones; roughly 80% were counted once. The ten largest make up 7.7% of the sample.

This sequence uses TRBV6-5 and TRBJ2-1; 7 bases in between match TRBD1. The sample was PBMCs. The sequence derives from a man younger than 40 in good health and CMV-seropositive. The CDR3 corresponds to CASRRTGRNEQFF. Read as DNA, the sequence is TGTGCCAGCCGTCGGACAGGACGTAATGAGCAGTTCTTC.